This T cell receptor (beta chain) came from a study of blood T cell repertoires in COVID-19. V was clipped by 6 bases and J by 8 bases; unmatched bases: 7. CDR3 size: 13 residues. Germline CDR1 and CDR2: SGHDN and FVKESK. Some clones are missing from TCRdb's copy, which holds only in-frame ones; the method was immunoSEQ multiplex PCR. The profile shows more than 95,000 clones, about four fifths of them singletons. Source material: peripheral blood. The chain links TRBV14 to TRBJ1-3, with 7 bases that match TRBD1. The clonotype was recovered from a man in his sixties with acute or convalescent COVID-19. In DNA form, the CDR3 reads TGTGCCAGCAGTCCCGACAGGGTGGACACCATATATTTT. Its protein product is CASSPDRVDTIYF.